The entry that follows covers one T cell receptor beta chain sequence. The data were obtained in a study of cytomegalovirus exposure and HLA in healthy donors. While the first cohort had 600 to 800 subjects, the donors belonged to the separate validation cohort of roughly 130 subjects. Some clones are missing from TCRdb's copy, which holds only in-frame ones; the method was immunoSEQ multiplex PCR. The table includes some 130,000 clones, roughly 79% detected once. Sequencing was carried out using PBMCs. The TCR was taken from a man aged 25-45 years in good health and CMV-seropositive.

DNA of the CDR3: TGTGCCAGCAGTGAACTAGCGGCACCCTACAATGAGCAGTTCTTC. It encodes CASSELAAPYNEQFF. The chain combines TRBV6-4 with TRBJ2-1; 8 bases are shared with TRBD2. The CDR3 totals 15 residues. Germline V CDR1 and CDR2: MRHNA, SNTAGT. Trimming removed 3 bases from V and 2 bases from J; junction bases left unmatched: 3.